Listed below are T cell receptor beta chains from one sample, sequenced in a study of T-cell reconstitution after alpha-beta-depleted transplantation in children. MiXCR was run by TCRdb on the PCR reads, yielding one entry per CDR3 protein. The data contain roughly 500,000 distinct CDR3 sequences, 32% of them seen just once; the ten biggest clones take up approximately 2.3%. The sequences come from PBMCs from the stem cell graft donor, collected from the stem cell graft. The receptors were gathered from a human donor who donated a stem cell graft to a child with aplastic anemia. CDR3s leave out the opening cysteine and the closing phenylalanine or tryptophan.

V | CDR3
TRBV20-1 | SARVPGTSVYEQY
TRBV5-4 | ASSLERSSGANVLT
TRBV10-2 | ASGDFSKLGGYT
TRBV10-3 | AISERDPDTQY
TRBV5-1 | ASSRNQETQY
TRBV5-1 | ASSLRAGADTQY
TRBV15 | ATSRDLQQSTDTQY
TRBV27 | ASSLSPGGEGYT
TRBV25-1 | ASSVQGVTEAF
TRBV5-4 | ASSLGGNYYNEQF
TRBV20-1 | SARVRGGSSADTQY
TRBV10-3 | AISQGNEQF
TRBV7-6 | ASSLTLGSYNEQF
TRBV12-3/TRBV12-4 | ASTPSGQSYNEQF
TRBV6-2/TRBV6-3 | ASSFRDRGPSNYGYT
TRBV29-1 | SVEEYGTGTSYEQY
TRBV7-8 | ASSPRPFDTGGSNTEAF
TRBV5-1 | ASGPLGTGVYEQY
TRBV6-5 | ASSLPPLTEAF
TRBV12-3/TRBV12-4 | ASSVRDRNSYEQY
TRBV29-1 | STSVKNTEAF
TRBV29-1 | SVGRDGNYGYT
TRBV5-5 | ASSPRGGLLNTEAF
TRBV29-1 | SVEDRAPLNTEAF
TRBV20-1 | SATFRLAGADTQY
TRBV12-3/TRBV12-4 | ASSQAGGSSYNEQF
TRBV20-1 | SAREQGYGYT
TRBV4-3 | ASSQDFVGLAGSGEQF
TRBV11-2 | ASSLGWRTEAF